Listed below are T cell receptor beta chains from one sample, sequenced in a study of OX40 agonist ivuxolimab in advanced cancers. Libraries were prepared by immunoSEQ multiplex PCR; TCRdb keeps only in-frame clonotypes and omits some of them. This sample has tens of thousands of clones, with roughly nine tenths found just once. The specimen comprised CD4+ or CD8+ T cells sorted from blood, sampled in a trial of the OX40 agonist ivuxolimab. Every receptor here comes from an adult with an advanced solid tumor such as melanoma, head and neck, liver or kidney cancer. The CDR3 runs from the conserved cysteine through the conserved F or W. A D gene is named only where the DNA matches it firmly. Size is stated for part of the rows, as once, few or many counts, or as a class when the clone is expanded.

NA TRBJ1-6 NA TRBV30 TGTGCCTGGTTGGAGGGTAACAATTCACCCCTCCACTTT CAWLEGNNSPLHF
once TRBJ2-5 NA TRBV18 TGTGCCAGCTCGCAAAGGATAGAAGAGACCCAGTACTTC CASSQRIEETQYF
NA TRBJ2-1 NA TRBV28 TGTGCCAGCCTACAACGCGAGCGGAACAATGAGCAGTTCTTC CASLQRERNNEQFF
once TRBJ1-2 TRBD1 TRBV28 TGTGCCAGCAGTACACGGACAGGGGGCCGGTATGGCTACACCTTC CASSTRTGGRYGYTF
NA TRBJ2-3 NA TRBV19 TGTGCCAGTAGAGAAGGGGGAGATACGCAGTATTTT CASREGGDTQYF
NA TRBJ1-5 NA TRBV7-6 TGTGCCAGCAGCGCGGTCATCGGGGGTCAGCCCCAGCATTTT CASSAVIGGQPQHF
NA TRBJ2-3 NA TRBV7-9 TGTGCCAGCAGCTTGGGCTCTAGCACAGATACGCAGTATTTT CASSLGSSTDTQYF
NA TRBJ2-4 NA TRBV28 TGTGCCAGCAGTTTACTGCAGGGCGCCAAAAACATTCAGTACTTC CASSLLQGAKNIQYF
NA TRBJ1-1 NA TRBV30 TGTGCCTGCCTCCCCGGACGGGACACTGAAGCTTTCTTT CACLPGRDTEAFF
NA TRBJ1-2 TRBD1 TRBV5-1 TGCGCCAGCAGCTCGGGACAGGGGGATGGCTACACCTTC CASSSGQGDGYTF
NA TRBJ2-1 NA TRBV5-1 TGCGCCAGCAGCGTCGGGGTTTACAATGAGCAGTTCTTC CASSVGVYNEQFF
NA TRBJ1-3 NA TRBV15 TGTGCCACCAGCAGAGACCCTAGGGACCCGGGACCGACCACCGGAAACACCATATATTTT CATSRDPRDPGPTTGNTIYF
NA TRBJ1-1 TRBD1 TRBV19 TGTGCCAGCAAGCTGACAGGGTATGCTATGAACACTGAAGCTTTCTTT CASKLTGYAMNTEAFF
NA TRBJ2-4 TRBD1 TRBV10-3 TGTGCCATCAGTCAAAGCACGCCGGGACAGGGGCTATACATTCAGTACTTC CAISQSTPGQGLYIQYF
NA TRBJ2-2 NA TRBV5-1 TGCGCCAGCAGCTCGCCTTACCCGGCGAACACCGGGGAGCTGTTTTTT CASSSPYPANTGELFF
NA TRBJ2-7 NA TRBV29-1 TGCAGCGTTGAGGTATCCTACGAGCAGTACTTC CSVEVSYEQYF
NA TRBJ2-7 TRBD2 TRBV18 TGTGCCAGCTCACGCTCGGCACTAGCGGGACCCAAAAAATATTACGAGCAGTACTTC CASSRSALAGPKKYYEQYF
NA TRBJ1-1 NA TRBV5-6 TGTGCCAGCAGCTTGCTCGGCAGGCAGAAGACTGAAGCTTTCTTT CASSLLGRQKTEAFF
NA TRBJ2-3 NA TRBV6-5 TGTGCCAGCACCACTGCAGGGGGCACAGATACGCAGTATTTT CASTTAGGTDTQYF
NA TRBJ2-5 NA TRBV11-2 TGTGCCAGCAGCTCCGAGGGGGAGACCCAGTACTTC CASSSEGETQYF
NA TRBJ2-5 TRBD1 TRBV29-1 TGCAGCGTCGGGACAGCAGCTTGGGAGACCCAGTACTTC CSVGTAAWETQYF
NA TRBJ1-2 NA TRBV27 TGTGCCAGCAGTCTCGGGACCGGCTATGGCTACACCTTC CASSLGTGYGYTF
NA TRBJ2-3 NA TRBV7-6 TGTGCCAGCAGCGACACGTCAGATACGCAGTATTTT CASSDTSDTQYF
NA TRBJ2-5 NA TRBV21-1 TGTGCCAGCAGCGAAATACCGGGGAGCCAAGAGACCCAGTACTTC CASSEIPGSQETQYF
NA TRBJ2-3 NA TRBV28 TGTGCCAGCAGTTCCTCCGGGACACCTAGCACAGATACGCAGTATTTT CASSSSGTPSTDTQYF
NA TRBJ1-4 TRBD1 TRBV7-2 TGTGCCAGCAGCTTCAGGGGGACGAATGAAAAACTGTTTTTT CASSFRGTNEKLFF
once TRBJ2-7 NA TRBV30 TGTGCCTGGAGAGGGAGCTACGAGCAGTACTTC CAWRGSYEQYF
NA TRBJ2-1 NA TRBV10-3 TGTGCCATCTCGTCTAGCGACAATGAGCAGTTCTTC CAISSSDNEQFF
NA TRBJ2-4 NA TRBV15 TGTGCCACCAGCAGAGAGGGAACCCTAGCCAAAAACATTCAGTACTTC CATSREGTLAKNIQYF
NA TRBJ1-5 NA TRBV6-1 TGTGCCAGCAGTGAAGCATCGGCCAGCTATAGCAATCAGCCCCAGCATTTT CASSEASASYSNQPQHF
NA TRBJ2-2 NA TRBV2 TGTGCCAGCGGGGACCGAATGGCCGGGGAGCTGTTTTTT CASGDRMAGELFF
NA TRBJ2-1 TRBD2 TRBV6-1 TGTGCCAGCAGCTGGCCGCGGCGGGAGCAGAGTGAGCAGTTCTTC CASSWPRREQSEQFF
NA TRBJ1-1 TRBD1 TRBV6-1 TGTGCCAGCAGTCGACAGGGGATGAACACTGAAGCTTTCTTT CASSRQGMNTEAFF
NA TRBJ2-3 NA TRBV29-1 TGCAGCGTTGTTCCCACAGATACGCAGTATTTT CSVVPTDTQYF
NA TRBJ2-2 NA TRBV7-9 TGTGCCAGCAGTTCACAGGGAGTAGGCACCGGGGAGCTGTTTTTT CASSSQGVGTGELFF
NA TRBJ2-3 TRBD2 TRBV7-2 TGTGCCAGCAGCTTAGTAGGGACTAGCGGCACAGATACGCAGTATTTT CASSLVGTSGTDTQYF
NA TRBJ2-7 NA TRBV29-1 TGCAGCGTCCATGGGACGGAGAGCTCCTACGAGCAGTACTTC CSVHGTESSYEQYF
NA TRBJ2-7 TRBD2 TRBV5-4 TGTGCCAGCAGCGGTCGACTAGCGGGGGCCTACGAGCAGTACTTC CASSGRLAGAYEQYF
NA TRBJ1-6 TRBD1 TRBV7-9 TGTGCCAGCAACAAAGGGACAGGCAATTCACCCCTCCACTTT CASNKGTGNSPLHF
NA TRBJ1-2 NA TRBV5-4 TGTGCCAGCAGCTTGGGGCAGGCTCGAGTTGGCTACACCTTC CASSLGQARVGYTF
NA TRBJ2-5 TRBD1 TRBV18 TGTGCCAGCTCACGAGGAACTGGACAGGGGTCGGATGAGACCCAGTACTTC CASSRGTGQGSDETQYF
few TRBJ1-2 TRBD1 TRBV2 TGTGCCAGCAGTGGGACAGGTTATGGCTACACCTTC CASSGTGYGYTF
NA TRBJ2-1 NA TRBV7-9 TGTGCCAGCAGCTTAGAAACTAGTAGTACTATTGAGCAGTTCTTC CASSLETSSTIEQFF
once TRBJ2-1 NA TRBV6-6 TGTGCCAGCAGTCGGGGACTTTCCAATGAGCAGTTCTTC CASSRGLSNEQFF
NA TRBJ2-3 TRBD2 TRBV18 TGTGCCAGCTCACCTCTCGGGGGGGGCACCGATACGCAGTATTTT CASSPLGGGTDTQYF
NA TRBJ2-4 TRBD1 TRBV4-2 TGTGCCAGCAGCCAAGATGGGGGACAGGGGGTTGCGGCCAAAAACATTCAGTACTTC CASSQDGGQGVAAKNIQYF